This TCR beta chain was sequenced in a study of identical twins. Comments on this clonotype: Its antigen is currently unknown.

Overall study findings and caveats: The study reached conclusions through statistical analysis that was cross-sectional, not following the same donors. Compared with models, monozygotic twins showed more out-of-frame TCR alpha sharing. Twin pairs had excess sharing that was weaker in beta out-of-frame sequences. High-abundance cord blood beta clonotypes had fewer insertions; memory repertoires showed none.

TCRdb re-derived calls from the 5' RACE reads in MiXCR, one entry per CDR3 protein. The table shows around 510,000 distinct CDR3 sequences, with roughly an eighth occurring only once. These data were also reused for a study on yellow fever vaccine responses in identical twins.

The sample consisted of CD4+ T cells sorted from blood. This sequence originates from a young woman in good health.

CDR3 amino acids: CASAGMGTGGETQYF. CDR3 nucleotides: TGCGCCAGCGCTGGTATGGGGACAGGGGGAGAGACCCAGTACTTC. The chain recombines TRBV5-1 with TRBJ2-5; TRBD1 agrees at 11 bases. Germline V gives CDR1 SGHRS, CDR2 YFSETQ. Unmatched junction bases numbered 9, after V lost 7 bases and J lost 4 bases. There are 15 residues in the CDR3.